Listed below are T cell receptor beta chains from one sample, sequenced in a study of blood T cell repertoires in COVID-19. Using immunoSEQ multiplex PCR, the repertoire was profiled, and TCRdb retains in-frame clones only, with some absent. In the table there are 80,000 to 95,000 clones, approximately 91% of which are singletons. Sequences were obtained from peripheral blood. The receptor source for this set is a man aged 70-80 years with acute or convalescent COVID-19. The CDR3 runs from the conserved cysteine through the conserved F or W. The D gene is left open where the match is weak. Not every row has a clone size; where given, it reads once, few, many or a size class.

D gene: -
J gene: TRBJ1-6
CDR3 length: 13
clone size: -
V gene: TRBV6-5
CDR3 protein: CASRNRGYSPLHF
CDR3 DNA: TGTGCCAGCAGAAACCGGGGGTACTCACCCCTCCACTTT

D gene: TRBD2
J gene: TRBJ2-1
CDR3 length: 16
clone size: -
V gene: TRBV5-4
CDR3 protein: CASSRGASGGYNEQFF
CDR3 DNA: TGTGCCAGCAGCCGGGGGGCTAGCGGGGGGTACAATGAGCAGTTCTTC

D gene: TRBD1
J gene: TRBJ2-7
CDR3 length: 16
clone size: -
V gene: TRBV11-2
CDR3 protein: CASSSPRGQLIYEQYF
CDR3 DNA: TGTGCCAGCAGTTCCCCTCGGGGACAGTTGATTTACGAGCAGTACTTC

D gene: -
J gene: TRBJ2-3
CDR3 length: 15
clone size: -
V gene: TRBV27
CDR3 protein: CASSFGLASKNTQYF
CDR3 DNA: TGTGCCAGCAGTTTTGGTCTAGCGAGTAAGAATACGCAGTATTTT

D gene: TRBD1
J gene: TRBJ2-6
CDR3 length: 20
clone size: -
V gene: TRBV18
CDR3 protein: CASSPFSPTGGFSGANVLTF
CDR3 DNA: TGTGCCAGCTCACCATTTTCCCCGACAGGGGGTTTCTCTGGGGCCAACGTCCTGACTTTC

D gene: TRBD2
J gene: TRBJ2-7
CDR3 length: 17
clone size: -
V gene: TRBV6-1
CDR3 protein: CASSERLAGAISYEQYF
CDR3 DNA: TGTGCCAGCAGTGAACGACTAGCGGGGGCTATCTCCTACGAGCAGTACTTC

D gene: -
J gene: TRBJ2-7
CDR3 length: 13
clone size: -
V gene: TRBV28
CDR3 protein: CASTSPTSYEQYF
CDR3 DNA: TGTGCCAGCACCTCTCCTACCTCCTACGAGCAGTACTTC

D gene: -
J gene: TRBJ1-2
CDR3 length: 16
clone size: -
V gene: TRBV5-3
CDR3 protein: CARSLACAPRFYGYTF
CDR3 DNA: TGTGCCAGAAGCTTGGCCTGCGCCCCCAGGTTTTATGGCTACACCTTC

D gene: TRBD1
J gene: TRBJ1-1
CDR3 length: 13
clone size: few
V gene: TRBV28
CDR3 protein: CASLDRGPTEAFF
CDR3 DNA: TGTGCCAGCTTGGACAGGGGGCCCACTGAAGCTTTCTTT

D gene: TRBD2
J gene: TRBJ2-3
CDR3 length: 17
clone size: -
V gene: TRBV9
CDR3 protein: CASSVGPLAGGPNTQYF
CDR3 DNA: TGTGCCAGCAGCGTAGGTCCGCTAGCGGGAGGGCCTAATACGCAGTATTTT

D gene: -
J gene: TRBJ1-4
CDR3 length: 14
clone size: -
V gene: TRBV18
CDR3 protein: CASSWTTTNEKLFF
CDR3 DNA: TGTGCCAGCTCATGGACAACAACTAATGAAAAACTGTTTTTT

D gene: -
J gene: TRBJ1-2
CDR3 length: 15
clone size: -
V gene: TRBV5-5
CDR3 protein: CASSRGVDLRYGYTF
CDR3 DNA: TGTGCCAGCAGCCGCGGAGTCGACCTCCGATATGGCTACACCTTC

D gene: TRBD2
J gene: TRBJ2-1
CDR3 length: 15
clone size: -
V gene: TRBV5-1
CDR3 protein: CASSVLAGVGNEQFF
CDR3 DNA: TGCGCCAGCAGCGTGCTAGCGGGGGTAGGCAATGAGCAGTTCTTC

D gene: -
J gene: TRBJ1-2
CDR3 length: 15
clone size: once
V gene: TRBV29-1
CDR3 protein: CSADLSTGLDYGYTF
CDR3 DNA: TGCAGCGCTGACCTCTCTACAGGGCTGGACTATGGCTACACCTTC

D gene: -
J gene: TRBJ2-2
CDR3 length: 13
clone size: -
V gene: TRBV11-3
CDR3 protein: CASSRYGPGELFF
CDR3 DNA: TGTGCCAGCAGCCGCTACGGTCCCGGGGAGCTGTTTTTT

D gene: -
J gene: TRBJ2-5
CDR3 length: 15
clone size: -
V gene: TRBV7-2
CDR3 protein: CASSITTGTRETQYF
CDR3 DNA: TGTGCCAGCAGCATAACGACAGGGACTAGAGAGACCCAGTACTTC

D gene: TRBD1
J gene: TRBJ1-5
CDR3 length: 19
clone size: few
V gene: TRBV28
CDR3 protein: CASSYPKGTGSNSNQPQHF
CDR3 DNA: TGTGCCAGCAGTTACCCCAAAGGGACAGGTAGTAATAGCAATCAGCCCCAGCATTTT

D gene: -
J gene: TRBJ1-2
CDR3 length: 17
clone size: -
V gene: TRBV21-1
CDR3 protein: CASSPGTGTMVDYGYTF
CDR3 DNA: TGTGCCAGCAGTCCCGGGACAGGGACGATGGTCGACTATGGCTACACCTTC

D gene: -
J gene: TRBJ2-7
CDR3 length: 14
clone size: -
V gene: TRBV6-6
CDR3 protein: CASSFSGPSYEQYF
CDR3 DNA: TGTGCCAGCAGCTTTAGCGGCCCTTCCTACGAGCAGTACTTC

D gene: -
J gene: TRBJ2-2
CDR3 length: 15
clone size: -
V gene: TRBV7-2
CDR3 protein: CASSFAWAVAGELFF
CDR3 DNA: TGTGCCAGCAGCTTCGCGTGGGCAGTGGCCGGGGAGCTGTTTTTT

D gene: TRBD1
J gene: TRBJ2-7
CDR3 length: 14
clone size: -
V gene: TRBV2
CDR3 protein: CASSAGQGFYEQYF
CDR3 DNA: TGTGCCAGCAGCGCCGGACAGGGGTTTTACGAGCAGTACTTC

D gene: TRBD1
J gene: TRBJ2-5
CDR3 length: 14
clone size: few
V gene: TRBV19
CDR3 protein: CASSIGQGAETQYF
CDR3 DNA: TGTGCCAGTAGTATCGGACAGGGGGCAGAGACCCAGTACTTC

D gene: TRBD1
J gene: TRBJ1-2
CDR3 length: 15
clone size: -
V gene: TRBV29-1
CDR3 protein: CSVETRDRGFYGYTF
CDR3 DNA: TGCAGCGTTGAAACCCGGGACAGGGGATTCTATGGCTACACCTTC

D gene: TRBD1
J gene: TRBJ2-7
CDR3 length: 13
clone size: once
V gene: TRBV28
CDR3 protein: CASSGQERGGQYF
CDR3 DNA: TGTGCCAGCAGTGGACAGGAACGAGGTGGGCAGTACTTC

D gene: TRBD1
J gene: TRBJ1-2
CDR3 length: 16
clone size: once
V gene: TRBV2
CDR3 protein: CASRETTTGGVNGYTF
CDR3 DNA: TGTGCCAGCAGGGAAACCACGACAGGGGGCGTCAATGGCTACACCTTC

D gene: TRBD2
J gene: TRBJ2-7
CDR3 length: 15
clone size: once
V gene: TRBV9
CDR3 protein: CASSAGGLVGHEQYF
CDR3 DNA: TGTGCCAGCAGCGCCGGGGGACTAGTTGGCCACGAGCAGTACTTC

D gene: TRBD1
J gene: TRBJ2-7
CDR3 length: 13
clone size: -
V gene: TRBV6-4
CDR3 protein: CASSQQTGYEQYF
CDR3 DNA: TGTGCCAGCAGTCAACAGACAGGGTACGAGCAGTACTTC

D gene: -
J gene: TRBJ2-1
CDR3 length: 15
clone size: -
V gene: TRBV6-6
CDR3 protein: CASRFSLTGDNEQFF
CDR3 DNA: TGTGCCAGCAGATTTAGCCTGACAGGTGACAATGAGCAGTTCTTC

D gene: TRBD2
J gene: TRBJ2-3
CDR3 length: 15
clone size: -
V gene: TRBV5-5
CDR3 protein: CASTLLAAVTDTQYF
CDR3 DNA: TGTGCCAGCACCCTCCTAGCGGCCGTCACAGATACGCAGTATTTT

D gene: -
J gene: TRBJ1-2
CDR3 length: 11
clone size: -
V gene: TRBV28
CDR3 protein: CASSSSYGYTF
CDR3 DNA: TGTGCCAGCAGTTCTTCCTATGGCTACACCTTC

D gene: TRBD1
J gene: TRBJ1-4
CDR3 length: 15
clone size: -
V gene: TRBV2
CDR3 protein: CASSETGTVNEKLFF
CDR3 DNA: TGTGCCAGCAGTGAAACCGGGACAGTTAATGAAAAACTGTTTTTT

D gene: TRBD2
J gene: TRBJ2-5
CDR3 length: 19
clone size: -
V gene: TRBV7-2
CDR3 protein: CASSLRGGASGGVQETQYF
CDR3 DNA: TGTGCCAGCAGCCTACGTGGAGGGGCTAGCGGGGGGGTCCAAGAGACCCAGTACTTC

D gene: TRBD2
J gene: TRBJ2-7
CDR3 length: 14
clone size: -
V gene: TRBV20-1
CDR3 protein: CSASGAGGPYEQYF
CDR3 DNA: TGCAGTGCTAGTGGGGCGGGAGGTCCCTACGAGCAGTACTTC

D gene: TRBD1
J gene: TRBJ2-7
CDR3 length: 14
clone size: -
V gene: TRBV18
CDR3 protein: CASSLGTGAREQYF
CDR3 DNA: TGTGCCAGCTCACTCGGGACAGGGGCCAGGGAGCAGTACTTC

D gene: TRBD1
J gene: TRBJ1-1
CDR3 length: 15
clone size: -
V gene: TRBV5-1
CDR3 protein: CASSWTGNPNTEAFF
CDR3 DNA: TGCGCCAGCAGCTGGACAGGGAACCCGAACACTGAAGCTTTCTTT

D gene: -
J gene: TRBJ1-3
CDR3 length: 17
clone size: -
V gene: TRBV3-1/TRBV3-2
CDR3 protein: CASSQDLLRVGGNTIYF
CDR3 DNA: TGTGCCAGCAGCCAAGATCTTTTGAGGGTCGGAGGAAACACCATATATTTT

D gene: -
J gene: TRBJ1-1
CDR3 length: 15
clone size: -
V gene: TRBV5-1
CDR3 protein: CASSGAGAENTEAFF
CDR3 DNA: TGCGCCAGCAGCGGCGCGGGGGCTGAAAACACTGAAGCTTTCTTT

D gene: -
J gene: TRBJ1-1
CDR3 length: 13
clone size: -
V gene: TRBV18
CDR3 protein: CAGRGLMNTEAFF
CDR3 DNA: TGTGCCGGGAGGGGACTCATGAACACTGAAGCTTTCTTT

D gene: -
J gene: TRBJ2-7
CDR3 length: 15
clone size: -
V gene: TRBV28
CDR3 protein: CASSGAEIGGLEQYF
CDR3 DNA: TGTGCCAGCAGTGGAGCCGAGATAGGGGGTCTCGAGCAGTACTTC

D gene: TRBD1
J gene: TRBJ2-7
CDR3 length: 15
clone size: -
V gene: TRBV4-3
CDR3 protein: CASSQDRDRGSVGYF
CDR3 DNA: TGCGCCAGCAGCCAAGACCGGGACAGGGGCTCCGTGGGATACTTC

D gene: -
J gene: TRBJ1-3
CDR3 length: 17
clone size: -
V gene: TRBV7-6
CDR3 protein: CASSLKSGSPSGNTIYF
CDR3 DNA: TGTGCCAGCAGCTTGAAATCGGGTAGCCCCTCTGGAAACACCATATATTTT

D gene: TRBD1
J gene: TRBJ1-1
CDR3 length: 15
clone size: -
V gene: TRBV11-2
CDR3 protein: CASSLKGRDRVEAFF
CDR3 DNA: TGTGCCAGCAGCTTAAAGGGCCGGGACAGGGTGGAAGCTTTCTTT

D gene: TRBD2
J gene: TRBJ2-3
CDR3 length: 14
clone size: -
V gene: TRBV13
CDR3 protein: CASRLAELGDTQYF
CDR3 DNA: TGTGCCAGCCGACTAGCGGAACTGGGAGATACGCAGTATTTT

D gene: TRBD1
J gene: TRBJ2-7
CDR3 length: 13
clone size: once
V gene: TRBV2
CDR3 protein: CASSQGALWRQYF
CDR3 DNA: TGTGCCAGCTCTCAGGGGGCTTTATGGCGGCAGTACTTC

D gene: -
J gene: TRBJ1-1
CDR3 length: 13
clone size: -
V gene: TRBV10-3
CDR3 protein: CAIRRGLDTEAFF
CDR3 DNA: TGTGCCATCAGAAGAGGGTTGGACACTGAAGCTTTCTTT

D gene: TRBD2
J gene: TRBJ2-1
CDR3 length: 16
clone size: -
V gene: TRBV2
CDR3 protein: CASRPSGGGGTKLQFF
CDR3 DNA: TGTGCCAGCAGGCCCTCGGGTGGCGGGGGGACGAAGCTACAGTTCTTC

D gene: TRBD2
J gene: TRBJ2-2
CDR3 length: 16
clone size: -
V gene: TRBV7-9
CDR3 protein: CASSPRAGGPTGELFF
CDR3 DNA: TGTGCCAGCAGCCCGAGGGCGGGGGGCCCCACCGGGGAGCTGTTTTTT